The T cell receptor beta chain under discussion was sequenced for a study of technical replicates of blood from several donors. Sequenced by immunoSEQ multiplex PCR; TCRdb stores in-frame clones only, minus some. The table has about 85,000 clones, 85% to 95% seen once. There are 15 residues in the CDR3. CDR1 and CDR2 from the germline V gene are LNHNV and YYDKDF (reference sequence). The J segment lost 2 bases and the V segment lost 2 bases, leaving 6 bases of the junction unmatched. Sequencing used T cells isolated from PBMCs. This chain joins TRBV15 and TRBJ2-7; 7 bases match TRBD1. The clonotype originates from a human donor in good health. CDR3 residues: CATSRRDRATYEQYF. CDR3 sequence (DNA): TGTGCCACCAGCAGAAGAGACAGGGCTACCTACGAGCAGTACTTC.